The entry below describes one TCR beta chain. As yet, its antigen is unknown. This sample was taken from a study of CD8+ T cells in alopecia areata. Study-wide context: At a dose of 5 to 10 mg twice daily, oral tofacitinib was given to treated patients. Broader study findings: For lesional scalp, especially alopecia totalis/universalis, clonality was higher than in normal scalp. Tofacitinib produced a significant decrease in scalp clonality and in expanded CD8+ clones among the top 100.

Trimming stripped 1 base from V and 2 bases from J, with 12 bases between. The germline CDR1 and CDR2 sequences are SGHRS and YFSETQ. The CDR3 extends over 15 amino acids. Treatment meaning: oral pan-JAK inhibitor, 5-10 mg twice daily. RNA, once extracted, was reverse transcribed into cDNA for use as the sequencing template. TCRdb's table, derived via immunoSEQ multiplex PCR, lists solely in-frame clones and lacks some. The sample gives over 150,000 clones, around three fifths of which show up once; 11% to 15% is in the top ten. This specimen was CD4+ T cells sorted from blood, taken at week 24, from a patient treated with tofacitinib. The TCR sequence derives from a human donor with alopecia areata. V is TRBV5-1 and J is TRBJ2-5, with D possibly being TRBD2 (6 bases). For the CDR3, the DNA is TGCGCCAGCAGCTTGTCACGCGGGGAACAAGAGACCCAGTACTTC. It translates to CASSLSRGEQETQYF.